This T cell receptor beta chain is from a study of cytomegalovirus exposure and HLA in healthy donors. General study results and limits: A prior analysis recorded that most TCR beta V segments were productive about 87% or about 30% of the time. As a later analysis revealed, most CMV-associated TCR beta chains appeared HLA-restricted.

Those who donated were healthy bone marrow donors. Trimming removed 3 bases from V and 4 bases from J, with 8 bases in between. CDR1 and CDR2 from the germline V gene are SQVTM and ANQGSEA. This CDR3 contains 12 residues. Turning to this clone: Its target is unknown.

PCR primers comprised 60 Vbeta and 13 Jbeta primers. Methods used by the authors: It was a later analysis that counted 79 million or so unique TCR beta chains, of which approximately 11 million were shared. Assay: immunoSEQ multiplex PCR; the TCRdb copy retains only in-frame clones and omits some. V, J and clone size are those of that table, while D and trimming were read from the DNA. The sample has about 95,000 clones, approximately 85% seen once. This chain connects TRBV29-1 to TRBJ2-3; D possibly corresponds to TRBD1 (5 bases). The material sequenced was PBMCs. This TCR came from a man aged 30 to 39 in good health and CMV-seropositive. The CDR3: CSVEGLPDTQYF. The CDR3 DNA follows: TGCAGCGTTGAGGGGCTCCCAGATACGCAGTATTTT.